The entry below describes one TCR beta chain. The CDR3 spans 14 residues. Germline CDR1 reads SQVTM; CDR2 reads ANQGSEA. V was clipped by 4 bases and J by 7 bases, with 17 bases between them. The data are from a study of control samples from healthy donors and cancer patients. Assay used: immunoSEQ multiplex PCR; TCRdb lists only in-frame clones, some missing. Seen in this sample are some 190,000 clones; the ten most common clones hold more than 2%. Source material: blood. The TCR sequence derives from a woman aged 25 to 45 in good health. The chain recombines TRBV29-1 with TRBJ2-4; no clear D gene. The CDR3 DNA sequence: TGCAGCGTTGTCTTCCCGACCCCTGGGAACATTCAGTACTTC. It translates to CSVVFPTPGNIQYF.